The 2 T cell receptor beta chains reported below all come from one sample, sequenced in a study of neurological immune-mediated disorders. TCRdb redid the calling of the 5' RACE reads with MiXCR, one entry per CDR3 protein. The profile shows tens of thousands of distinct CDR3 sequences, approximately 25% of them singletons. Described time point: technical triplicate 2. The sequenced material came from PBMCs. The receptors were gathered from a man in his fifties or sixties with HTLV-1-associated myelopathy (HAM/TSP).

This clonotype occurred many times. The rearrangement joins TRBV20-1 to TRBJ2-7; D is unclear. Per germline, CDR1 DFQATT and CDR2 SNEGSKA (reference sequence). V lost 1 base and J lost 0, with 7 bases in between. The CDR3 contains 13 residues. The chain's CDR3 is CSARAHSSYEQYF. In DNA, the CDR3 is TGCAGTGCTAGAGCTCACTCCTCCTACGAGCAGTACTTC.

This chain joins TRBV5-1 and TRBJ2-2; D unclear. The germline V gene encodes CDR1 SGHRS and CDR2 YFSETQ. V lost 5 bases and J 9 bases, leaving 11 bases between the germline ends. The CDR3 extends over 12 amino acids. The chain's CDR3 is CASRKEPWELFF. In nucleotides, the CDR3 is TGCGCCAGCAGAAAAGAACCTTGGGAGCTGTTTTTT.